These T cell receptor beta chains were read from a single sample in a study of blood T cell repertoires in COVID-19. TCRdb's table, derived via immunoSEQ multiplex PCR, lists solely in-frame clones and lacks some. The sample has about 200,000 clones, about four fifths seen once. Sequenced input: peripheral blood. The source is a woman aged 55-70 years with COVID-19, enrolled during active disease. Each CDR3 is given with its conserved first and last residue. The D gene is left open where the match is weak. Size is stated for part of the rows, as once, few or many counts, or as a class when the clone is expanded.

V,D,size,J,DNA,CDR3
TRBV6-4,TRBD2,-,TRBJ2-1,TGTGCCAGCAGTGCAGCGGGGGTCTCCATCAATGAGCAGTTCTTC,CASSAAGVSINEQFF
TRBV30,-,-,TRBJ2-2,TGTGCCTGGAGTGTACGAGGGATTATAGTGCTCACCGGGGAGCTGTTTTTT,CAWSVRGIIVLTGELFF
TRBV7-7,TRBD2,once,TRBJ2-1,TGTGCTAGCAGCCCGGGACTAGCCTACAATGAGCAGTTCTTC,CASSPGLAYNEQFF
TRBV19,TRBD1,-,TRBJ1-1,TGTGCCAGTAGTACCCAACAGGGGAAATCTGAAGCTTTCTTT,CASSTQQGKSEAFF
TRBV5-1,TRBD1,once,TRBJ2-1,TGCGCCAGCAGCTTGGCCGGGGGACAGGGGCTATCCTACAATGAGCAGTTCTTC,CASSLAGGQGLSYNEQFF
TRBV9,-,-,TRBJ1-3,TGTGCCAGCAAACCACAGGGTGCTGGAAACACCATATATTTT,CASKPQGAGNTIYF
TRBV6-5,-,-,TRBJ1-4,TGTGCCAGCAGCTCTTTTAGACCGGGACACGAAAAACTGTTTTTT,CASSSFRPGHEKLFF
TRBV5-1,TRBD1,once,TRBJ1-4,TGCGCCAGCAGCCCGACCCCTCGACAGGGTGGGTTAGAAAAACTGTTTTTT,CASSPTPRQGGLEKLFF
TRBV5-5,TRBD2,-,TRBJ2-7,TGTGCCAGCAGCCCAAATCCGGGACTAGCATTCTACGAGCAGTACTTC,CASSPNPGLAFYEQYF
TRBV5-5,TRBD2,once,TRBJ2-1,TGTGCCAGCAGCTTGGTCGTCCTAGCGGGAAGGCGGCATGGGCAGTTCTTC,CASSLVVLAGRRHGQFF
TRBV9,-,-,TRBJ2-1,TGTGCCAGCAGCCCGTCGGGGGGCTACCGGGGTGAGCAGTTCTTC,CASSPSGGYRGEQFF
TRBV6-6,TRBD1,-,TRBJ1-6,TGTGCCAGCAGCCAAACAGGGGTTCGGAATTCACCCCTCCACTTT,CASSQTGVRNSPLHF
TRBV7-3,-,-,TRBJ2-3,TGTGCCAGCAGCCGAGACCCAACTAACACAGATACGCAGTATTTT,CASSRDPTNTDTQYF
TRBV25-1,-,-,TRBJ1-2,TGTGCCAGCAGTGAAAGGGGATATGGCTACACCTTC,CASSERGYGYTF
TRBV6-2/TRBV6-3,TRBD1,-,TRBJ1-5,TGTGCCAGCAGCCCTTTGTCAGGGGGGACATTGAGCAATCAGCCCCAGCATTTT,CASSPLSGGTLSNQPQHF
TRBV4-3,TRBD1,-,TRBJ1-2,TGCGCCAGCAGCCAAGGCTCGGGACAGACCTCCGGTGGCTACACCTTC,CASSQGSGQTSGGYTF
TRBV5-6,-,-,TRBJ1-2,TGTGCCAGCACCCAGGATTGGGCTCGCCGTGGCTACACCTTC,CASTQDWARRGYTF
TRBV18,TRBD2,-,TRBJ2-1,TGTGCCAGCTCACCACCGGCTAGCGGGTTCTATGAGCAGTTCTTC,CASSPPASGFYEQFF
TRBV7-2,-,-,TRBJ2-3,TGTGCCAGCAGCTTCCGCTCCCGAGGTCCAGATACGCAGTATTTT,CASSFRSRGPDTQYF
TRBV11-2,-,once,TRBJ1-2,TGTGCCAGCAGTCAAGCCCAGGGCTCTAACTATGGCTACACCTTC,CASSQAQGSNYGYTF
TRBV9,TRBD2,-,TRBJ2-2,TGTGCCAGCAGCGTAGCCGGTAGCGGGATCGGGGAGCTGTTTTTT,CASSVAGSGIGELFF
TRBV5-1,TRBD1,-,TRBJ2-1,TGCGCCAGCAGCCTGGGACAGGCAGACTACAATGAGCAGTTCTTC,CASSLGQADYNEQFF
TRBV9,-,few,TRBJ2-1,TGTGCCAGCAGCGTAGATTCTCCCAATGAGCAGTTCTTC,CASSVDSPNEQFF
TRBV19,TRBD1,few,TRBJ1-4,TGTGCCAGTAGTGCCCGGACAGGATCGCTCGAAAAACTGTTTTTT,CASSARTGSLEKLFF
TRBV3-1/TRBV3-2,-,-,TRBJ1-6,TGTGCCAGCAGCCACGGGGGGCACAGGAGACCATCACCCCTCCACTTT,CASSHGGHRRPSPLHF
TRBV11-2,-,-,TRBJ1-6,TGTGCCAGCAGCTTCTCGGGTGACAATTCACCCCTCCACTTT,CASSFSGDNSPLHF
TRBV2,-,-,TRBJ1-3,TGTGCCAGCAGTGAAGCGATGGTCCCCGGGGGCACCATATATTTT,CASSEAMVPGGTIYF
TRBV27,-,-,TRBJ2-3,-,CASSFGAGGRAPDTQYF
TRBV5-1,TRBD2,-,TRBJ2-1,TGCGCCAGCAGCTTGTACGCTAGCGGGAATTGGGGCTCCTACAATGAGCAGTTCTTC,CASSLYASGNWGSYNEQFF
TRBV28,TRBD1,-,TRBJ1-4,TGTGCCAGTCATACAGGGGTGACTAATGAAAAACTGTTTTTT,CASHTGVTNEKLFF
TRBV28,TRBD1,-,TRBJ2-7,TGTGCCAGCAGCGCGACAGGGCTAGCCTACGAGCAGTACTTC,CASSATGLAYEQYF
TRBV11-1,-,-,TRBJ2-7,TGTGCCAGCAGCTTAGAGGTGGGCAGTTACGAGCAGTACTTC,CASSLEVGSYEQYF
TRBV3-1/TRBV3-2,-,-,TRBJ1-6,TGTGCCAGCAGCCAAGCAGCCCAGGGTTCACCCCTCCACTTT,CASSQAAQGSPLHF
TRBV14,-,-,TRBJ1-2,TGTGCCAGCAGCCAAGGGCGGCCGGGCTATGGCTACACCTTC,CASSQGRPGYGYTF
TRBV11-2,TRBD1,-,TRBJ2-5,TGTGCCAGCAGCTTAACAGGGGGACAAGAGACCCAGTACTTC,CASSLTGGQETQYF
TRBV12-3/TRBV12-4,-,-,TRBJ2-5,TGTGCCAGCAGTTTTCAGAGGGAGACCCAGTACTTC,CASSFQRETQYF
TRBV19,-,-,TRBJ2-2,TGTGCCAGTTCTAGAGTAGGCGTGTACACCGGGGAGCTGTTTTTT,CASSRVGVYTGELFF
TRBV2,TRBD1,-,TRBJ1-5,TGTGCCAGCACCCCGGACAGGGTGAAGGCCAATCAGCCCCAGCATTTT,CASTPDRVKANQPQHF
TRBV11-3,-,-,TRBJ2-1,TGTGCCAGCAGCCGAGGGTTCTCCTACAATGAGCAGTTCTTC,CASSRGFSYNEQFF
TRBV5-1,-,few,TRBJ1-6,TGCGCCAGCAGCTATCTTCCAGGCCAGGGCAATTCACCCCTCCACTTT,CASSYLPGQGNSPLHF
TRBV7-9,-,-,TRBJ1-4,TGTGCCAGCAGCAGAACCCAGGGTACGCGTGCTAGTGAAAAACTGTTTTTT,CASSRTQGTRASEKLFF
TRBV24-1,TRBD1,few,TRBJ1-5,TGTGCCACCAGTGAACGGGACAGGGAGGATCAGCCCCAGCATTTT,CATSERDREDQPQHF
TRBV5-1,TRBD1,-,TRBJ1-4,TGCGCCAGCAGCATTAGACAGGGAGGCAATGAAAAACTGTTTTTT,CASSIRQGGNEKLFF
TRBV7-9,TRBD1,few,TRBJ1-1,TGTGCCAGCAGATTTGGACAGGGGGTGGCTGAAGCTTTCTTT,CASRFGQGVAEAFF
TRBV7-3,TRBD1,-,TRBJ2-7,TGTGCCAGCAGCTTGAGGACAGGGGGGGAGCAGTACTTC,CASSLRTGGEQYF
TRBV2,TRBD2,few,TRBJ2-1,TGTGCCAGCAGTGCCTGGGGACTAGCGGGACTTGAGCAGTTCTTC,CASSAWGLAGLEQFF
TRBV9,TRBD1,-,TRBJ1-1,TGTGCCAGCAGCGGGGGTAGGGGGCTAATGAACACTGAAGCTTTCTTT,CASSGGRGLMNTEAFF
TRBV7-2,TRBD2,-,TRBJ2-3,TGTGCCAGCAGCTTAGAAACTAGCGGGGGCCTTAGCACAGATACGCAGTATTTT,CASSLETSGGLSTDTQYF
TRBV24-1,-,-,TRBJ2-7,TGTGCCACCAGTGATCCCCGGCGAGGGTACGAGCAGTACTTC,CATSDPRRGYEQYF
TRBV27,-,-,TRBJ1-1,TGTGCCAGCATGTCCAACAAGGTCGGGACTGAAGCTTTCTTT,CASMSNKVGTEAFF